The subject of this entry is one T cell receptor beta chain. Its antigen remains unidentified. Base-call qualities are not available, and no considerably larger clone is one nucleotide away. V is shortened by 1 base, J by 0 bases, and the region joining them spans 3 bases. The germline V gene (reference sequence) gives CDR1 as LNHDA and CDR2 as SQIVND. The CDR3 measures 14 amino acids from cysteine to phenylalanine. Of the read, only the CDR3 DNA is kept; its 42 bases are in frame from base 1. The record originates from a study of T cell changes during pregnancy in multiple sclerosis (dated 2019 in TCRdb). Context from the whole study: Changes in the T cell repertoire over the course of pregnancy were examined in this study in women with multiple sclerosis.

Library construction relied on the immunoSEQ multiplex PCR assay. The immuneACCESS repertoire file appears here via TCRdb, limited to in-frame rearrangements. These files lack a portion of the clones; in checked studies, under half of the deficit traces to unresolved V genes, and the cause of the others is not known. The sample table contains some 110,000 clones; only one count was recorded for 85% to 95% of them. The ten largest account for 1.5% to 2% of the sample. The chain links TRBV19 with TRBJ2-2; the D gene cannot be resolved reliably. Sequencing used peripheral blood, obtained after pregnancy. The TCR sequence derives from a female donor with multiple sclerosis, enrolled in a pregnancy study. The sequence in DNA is TGTGCCAGTAGTATAGCAGCGAACACCGGGGAGCTGTTTTTT. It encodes CASSIAANTGELFF.